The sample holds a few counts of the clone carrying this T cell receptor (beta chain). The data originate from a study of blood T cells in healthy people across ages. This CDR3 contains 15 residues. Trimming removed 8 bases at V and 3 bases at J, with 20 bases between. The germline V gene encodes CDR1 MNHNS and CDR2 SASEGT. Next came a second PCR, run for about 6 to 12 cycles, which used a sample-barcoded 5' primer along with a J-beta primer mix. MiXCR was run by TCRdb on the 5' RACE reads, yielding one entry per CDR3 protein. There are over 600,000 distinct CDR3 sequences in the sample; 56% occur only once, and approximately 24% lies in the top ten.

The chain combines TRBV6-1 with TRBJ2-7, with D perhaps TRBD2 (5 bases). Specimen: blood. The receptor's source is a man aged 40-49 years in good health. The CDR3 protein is CASLFFRTRGYEQYF. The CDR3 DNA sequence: TGTGCCAGCCTCTTCTTCCGGACCCGGGGCTACGAGCAGTACTTC.